The clone carrying this T cell receptor (beta chain) was observed a handful of times. TCRdb processed the 5' RACE reads anew with MiXCR; each CDR3 protein has one entry. In the table there are about 350,000 distinct CDR3 sequences, around an eighth of which are singletons. This entry belongs to a study of T-cell memory formation after mild COVID-19. The germline V gene has CDR1 LGHNA and CDR2 YNFKEQ. Trimming removed 1 base from V and 4 bases from J; junction bases left unmatched: 15. The CDR3 has 19 residues. Sequencing was performed on PBMCs or a T cell subset sorted from them (not recorded which). The receptor was isolated from a man aged 18 to 30 who had mild COVID-19 (a few samples of this study predate the infection). Cell type and time point are not known. This chain joins TRBV4-2 and TRBJ2-1; 8 bases agree with TRBD2. For the CDR3, the DNA is TGTGCCAGCAGCCAAGTTTCGGGGCTAGCGGGTCCTGGGTACAATGAGCAGTTCTTC. Translating it yields CASSQVSGLAGPGYNEQFF.